This entry describes one T cell receptor beta chain. Its antigen remains unknown. The data were obtained in a study of T cells in localized non-small cell lung cancer. Study-wide findings and caveats: Tumor trailed uninvolved adjacent lung in T cell clonality, which peaked there. Only one tumor region was sequenced, so heterogeneity remains possible.

Germline V CDR1 and CDR2: SGHRS, YFSETQ. The CDR3 runs 17 residues. The V and J ends lost 3 bases and 5 bases, in that order; junction bases with no gene match: 11. Profiled with immunoSEQ multiplex PCR; TCRdb holds only in-frame clones, not every one. The sample holds about 41,000 clones, 70% to 90% seen once. The chain uses TRBV5-1 and TRBJ2-5; 12 bases agree with TRBD1. The TCR comes from a woman aged 18 to 50 with stage III lung adenocarcinoma. Sequencing was performed on peripheral blood, taken before any cancer treatment. CDR3 amino acids: CASSSSRDRGPRETQYF. DNA of the CDR3: TGCGCCAGCAGCTCCTCCCGGGACAGGGGGCCGAGGGAGACCCAGTACTTC.